Presented here are 11 T cell receptor beta chains from one specimen sequenced in a study of T cell responses to AZD1222 COVID-19 vaccine. Data came from immunoSEQ multiplex PCR; TCRdb stores just in-frame clones and leaves some out. Among 150,000 or so clones, over 85% were seen once, and the ten largest hold 4% to 5.5%. Here the sequenced sample was peripheral blood, taken on day 0 of AZD1222 vaccination. Source of these receptors: an adult in good health.

V is TRBV28 and J is TRBJ2-6; 9 bases are a match to TRBD1. With V trimmed by 9 bases and J by 0 bases, 9 bases remained unmatched. Germline loops: CDR1 MDHEN, CDR2 SYDVKM. The CDR3 is made up of 17 amino acids. The CDR3 reads CASLAGQGISGANVLTF. The CDR3 bases are TGTGCCAGTCTCGCGGGACAGGGTATCTCTGGGGCCAACGTCCTGACTTTC.

This clone showed up just once. This chain uses TRBV4-1 with TRBJ2-7; 9 nucleotides match TRBD1. Germline V gives CDR1 MGHRA, CDR2 YSYEKL. The CDR3 contains 15 residues. The ends lost 4 bases at V and 5 bases at J; junction bases unmatched: 9. CDR3 in amino acids: CASSPRTGEANEQYF. CDR3 coding DNA: TGCGCCAGCAGCCCCCGGACAGGGGAAGCCAACGAGCAGTACTTC.

The chain uses TRBV1 and TRBJ1-4; the tabulated D call, TRBD1, remains unverified against the DNA. TRBV1 constitutes a pseudogene. The CDR3 loop spans 16 amino acids. CDR3 DNA: TGCACCCCCGGGACAGCGACACTCCCAACTAATGAAAAACTGTTTTTT. Its protein product is CTPGTATLPTNEKLFF.

The chain joins TRBV28 to TRBJ1-5, with 8 bases that match TRBD1. Germline CDR1 and CDR2: MDHEN and SYDVKM. The J segment lost 2 bases and the V segment lost 4 bases, leaving 4 bases of the junction unmatched. This CDR3 contains 15 residues. The CDR3 reads CASSSGQVRNQPQHF. Written as DNA, the CDR3 is TGTGCCAGCAGTTCGGGACAGGTTCGCAATCAGCCCCAGCATTTT.

As concerns this clone: Other DNA sequences within the sample encode an identical CDR3. The rearrangement links TRBV28 to TRBJ2-3; the D is unclear. Germline loops: CDR1 MDHEN, CDR2 SYDVKM. This CDR3 contains 12 residues. V lost 2 bases and J 5 bases, leaving 5 bases between the germline ends. DNA of the CDR3: TGTGCCAGCAGTTTAATAGGAGATACGCAGTATTTT. It specifies CASSLIGDTQYF.

The chain links TRBV24-1 to TRBJ2-1; TRBD2 agrees at 9 bases. Germline CDR1 is KGHDR and CDR2 is SFDVKD. The CDR3 is 15 amino acids. V lost 5 bases and J lost 6; bases outside the gene matches: 7. CDR3 DNA: TGTGCCACCAGTGCCGCGCTAGCGGGGATCAATGAGCAGTTCTTC. This encodes CATSAALAGINEQFF.

This chain links TRBV5-4 with TRBJ2-7; no reliable D call. Germline V gives CDR1 SGHNT, CDR2 YYREEE (reference sequence). Trimming pared 2 bases from V and 0 bases from J, leaving 9 bases between. CDR3 length equals 14 residues. CDR3 loop: CASSFRIDSYEQYF. The CDR3 bases are TGTGCCAGCAGCTTTCGGATAGACTCCTACGAGCAGTACTTC.

The chain recombines TRBV27 with TRBJ1-5; 8 positions agree with TRBD1. J gave up 5 bases and V 6 bases, and 6 bases lay outside the gene matches. Germline V CDR1 and CDR2: MNHEY, SMNVEV (reference sequence). The CDR3 extends over 14 amino acids. CDR3 amino acids: CASSTDRGYQPQHF. In DNA form, the CDR3 reads TGTGCCAGCAGCACCGACAGGGGTTATCAGCCCCAGCATTTT.

V and J are TRBV15 and TRBJ1-6; D unclear. V lost 0 bases to trimming and J lost 7 bases, with 16 bases between them. Germline CDR1 reads LNHNV; CDR2 reads YYDKDF (reference sequence). The CDR3 covers 17 residues. CDR3 nucleotide sequence: TGTGCCACCAGCAGAGAGGGCGTGTCGGTAGGAAATTCACCCCTCCACTTT. This sequence encodes CATSREGVSVGNSPLHF.

The gene calls are TRBV19 and TRBJ1-2; tentatively, D is TRBD1 (5 bases). The CDR3 totals 12 residues. Trimming cost V 4 bases and J 5 bases, with 8 bases left between them. Germline CDR1 is LNHDA and CDR2 is SQIVND (reference sequence). CDR3 DNA sequence: TGTGCCAGTAGTAGGGACGGATATGGCTACACCTTC. Protein sequence: CASSRDGYGYTF.

The rearrangement uses TRBV7-9 and TRBJ1-1; tentatively, D is TRBD1 (5 bases). V was trimmed by 4 bases and J by 11 bases, leaving 14 bases between them. The CDR3 runs 12 residues. Germline loops: CDR1 SEHNR, CDR2 FQNEAQ (reference sequence). CDR3 in amino acids: CASSSSGGTAFF. The CDR3 nucleotides are TGTGCCAGCAGCTCATCCGGGGGAACGGCTTTCTTT. The variable domain in full, completed from reference TRBV7-9 and TRBJ1-1, reads DTGVSQNPRHKITKRGQNVTFRCDPISEHNRLYWYRQTLGQGPEFLTYFQNEAQLEKSRLLSDRFSAERPKGSFSTLEIQRTEQGDSAMYLCASSSSGGTAFFGQGTRLTVV.